This T cell receptor (beta chain) was sequenced for a study of post-analysis software for immune sequencing data. In the study overall: Patients had relapsing-remitting, secondary progressive or progressive-relapsing multiple sclerosis; some lacked subtype.

Concerning this clonotype itself: Its antigen remains unidentified.

This CDR3 spans 15 amino acids. Germline V lookup: CDR1 MDHEN, CDR2 SYDVKM. Tagging with unique molecular identifiers was a feature of the TCR beta cDNA libraries. There were about 0.85 to 11 million T cells, and about 500,000 cDNA molecules came from them. TCRdb reprocessed the PCR reads with MiXCR, giving one entry per CDR3 protein. The sample has approximately 770,000 distinct CDR3 sequences, 46% seen once. Overall study findings and caveats: Controls had lower frequencies than patients of a few TRBV segments, which included TRBV5-6, TRBV5-1 and TRBV20-1. The normalized Chao1 diversity of multiple sclerosis patients was significantly lower than that of controls.

The clonotype originates from a girl between 10 and 17 years old with multiple sclerosis. The chain links TRBV28 to TRBJ2-7, with D perhaps TRBD1 (8 bases). The J call is uncertain, as TRBJ2-4 better fits the DNA end. Sequenced material: blood. CDR3 protein: CASRPPDRGGGIQYF. In nucleotides, the CDR3 is TGTGCCAGCAGACCCCCCGACAGGGGAGGGGGCATTCAGTACTTC.